The 11 T cell receptor beta chains given below trace back to one sample, sequenced in a study of T-cell reconstitution after alpha-beta-depleted transplantation in children (dated by TCRdb to 2016 to 2017). The treatment or condition label, read with the paper, signifies: allogeneic hematopoietic cell transplantation with graft depleted of TCRalphabeta T cells and CD19 B cells. The library was produced with PCR. The sample was run on an Illumina HiSeq 2500. To normalize quantification of the TCRbeta repertoire, the TCR libraries were built with molecular barcoding that relied on unique molecular identifiers. TCRdb reprocessing: public reads trimmed at Q25 with fastp, clones called with MiXCR, in-frame beta chains kept. Rows are unified per CDR3 protein, each entry keeping the most common DNA and genes. A total of about 540,000 distinct CDR3 sequences appear in this sample, over 20% of them only once. The biggest ten clones account for 30% to 40% of the sample.

This specimen was PBMCs, taken before TCRalphabeta/CD19-depleted stem cell transplant. The source of these receptors is a boy less than two years old with Wiskott-Aldrich syndrome, due to receive a stem cell transplant.

A few counts support this clonotype. This chain links TRBV5-6 with TRBJ2-1; D is possibly TRBD1 or TRBD2 (7 bases each). Trimming removed 7 bases at V and 4 bases at J, with 18 bases between. CDR1 and CDR2 (germline): SGHDT, YYEEEE. The CDR3 consists of 15 residues. CDR3 loop: CASREQGRGYNEQFF. The DNA of the CDR3 is TGTGCCAGCCGTGAACAGGGGAGGGGATACAATGAGCAGTTCTTC.

The rearrangement links TRBV7-2 to TRBJ1-2; D not resolved. The germline gives CDR1 SGHTA, CDR2 FQGNSA. The CDR3 has 13 amino acids. The V and J ends lost 1 base and 8 bases respectively, with 11 bases between them. The CDR3 region is CASSLVREKGYTF. The DNA of the CDR3 is TGTGCCAGCAGCTTAGTCCGGGAGAAGGGCTACACCTTC.

Only a few counts were recorded for this clonotype. The chain recombines TRBV5-1 with TRBJ2-1, with 11 positions matching TRBD2. V shed 0 bases, J shed 5 bases, and the junction held 7 bases outside the gene matches. The germline V gene has CDR1 SGHRS and CDR2 YFSETQ. This CDR3 comprises 17 residues. The CDR3 loop is CASSLGLLAGENNEQFF. DNA of the CDR3: TGCGCCAGCAGCTTGGGGCTACTAGCGGGGGAAAACAATGAGCAGTTCTTC.

The gene calls are TRBV28 and TRBJ2-7; 7 bases line up with TRBD1. J was trimmed by 2 bases and V by 7 bases; bases with no gene match: 5. CDR1 MDHEN and CDR2 SYDVKM come from the germline V gene. The CDR3 consists of 13 residues. The CDR3 loop is CASIGTGAYEQYF. CDR3 in DNA: TGTGCCAGCATAGGCACAGGGGCCTACGAGCAGTACTTC.

This clonotype was seen more than once but under ten times. The chain is built from TRBV19 and TRBJ2-1; 13 positions agree with TRBD2. Per the germline V gene, CDR1 is LNHDA and CDR2 is SQIVND (reference sequence). This CDR3 comprises 15 residues. The V and J ends lost 6 bases and 3 bases, in that order; junction bases with no gene match: 2. CDR3 region: CASRLAGGVYNEQFF. CDR3 DNA: TGTGCCAGTAGACTAGCGGGAGGGGTCTACAATGAGCAGTTCTTC.

This chain joins TRBV9 and TRBJ2-1; D remains unclear. Trimming removed 0 bases from V and 8 bases from J, with 9 bases in between. CDR3 length: 13 amino acids. Germline V gene lookup returns CDR1 SGDLS and CDR2 YYNGEE. The CDR3 region has the DNA TGTGCCAGCAGCGTAGTCGAGTTCCATGAGCAGTTCTTC. Translation: CASSVVEFHEQFF.

The J gene is TRBJ1-5, the V gene TRBV5-1; TRBD1 matches 7 bases. In germline, CDR1 is SGHRS, CDR2 YFSETQ. J was trimmed by 4 bases and V by 4 bases; bases with no gene match: 14. The CDR3 is made up of 17 amino acids. CDR3 amino acids: CASSPTPTGAGNQPQHF. CDR3 DNA sequence: TGCGCCAGCAGCCCCACCCCTACAGGGGCCGGGAATCAGCCCCAGCATTTT.

The chain combines TRBV5-1 with TRBJ2-3; D remains unclear. The V gene's germline CDR1 is SGHRS and CDR2 YFSETQ. The CDR3 sequence is 15 residues long. Trimming shortened V by 6 bases and J by 6 bases, and 20 bases separated the two germline ends. This chain's CDR3 is CASTGQAQSTDTQYF. The CDR3 nucleotides are TGCGCCAGCACCGGGCAGGCCCAGAGTACCGATACGCAGTATTTT.

J is TRBJ2-7 and V is TRBV7-2; TRBD1 is a possible D gene (5 bases). The V end lost 3 bases, the J end lost 5 bases, and 11 bases lay between the germline ends. The CDR3 loop spans 13 amino acids. The germline gives CDR1 SGHTA, CDR2 FQGNSA. CDR3 sequence reads: CASSLWGRNEQYF. CDR3 bases: TGTGCCAGCAGCTTGTGGGGCCGCAACGAGCAGTACTTC.

This clonotype was seen a few times. The chain employs TRBV20-1 and TRBJ2-3; D remains unclear. Germline V gene data show CDR1 as DFQATT and CDR2 as SNEGSKA (reference sequence). With 3 bases removed from V and 2 bases from J, the gap between germline ends came to 6 bases. The CDR3 contains 12 residues. The CDR3: CSASRTTDTQYF. The CDR3 nucleotides are TGCAGTGCTAGCCGGACCACAGATACGCAGTATTTT.

This clonotype was seen more than once but under ten times. V gene TRBV10-3 combines with J gene TRBJ2-1; D gene ambiguous. The CDR3 length is 16 residues. Germline values: CDR1 ENHRY, CDR2 SYGVKD. V lost 6 bases and J 0 bases, leaving 15 bases between the germline ends. CDR3 sequence (DNA): TGTGCCATCAGCTTGAGGTCCTCTAGCTCCTACAATGAGCAGTTCTTC. Amino acid sequence: CAISLRSSSSYNEQFF.